One T cell receptor (beta chain) is described in this entry. Its matching antigen is unknown. The data stem from a study of shared clonotypes between healthy human individuals. The split of CD4+ cells yielded CD45RA+ naive and CD45RA-negative memory subsets. Overall study results and limits: Estimated richness values were generally larger in naive subsets than in memory subsets.

Germline-derived CDR1 and CDR2 are SGHTA and FQGNSA. Trimming took 2 bases from V and 0 from J, leaving 14 bases between them. The CDR3 loop spans 17 amino acids. Authors' methods: ImmunoSEQ output held junction-only sequences without quality scores, so filtering differed. Measured with immunoSEQ multiplex PCR; TCRdb has only the in-frame clones, and not every one. That table gives V, J and clone size, and the DNA gave D and trimming. The data hold hundreds of thousands of clones, with 60% to 75% observed a single time. The sequencing sample was made of memory CD4+ T cells sorted from blood. The sample's subset: CD45RA-negative fraction. V and J are TRBV7-2 and TRBJ1-3; maybe TRBD1 (5 bases). The receptor's source is a woman in her thirties in good health. The CDR3 DNA sequence: TGTGCCAGCAGCTTAAATCCGGGACGGATCTCTGGAAACACCATATATTTT. It codes for CASSLNPGRISGNTIYF.